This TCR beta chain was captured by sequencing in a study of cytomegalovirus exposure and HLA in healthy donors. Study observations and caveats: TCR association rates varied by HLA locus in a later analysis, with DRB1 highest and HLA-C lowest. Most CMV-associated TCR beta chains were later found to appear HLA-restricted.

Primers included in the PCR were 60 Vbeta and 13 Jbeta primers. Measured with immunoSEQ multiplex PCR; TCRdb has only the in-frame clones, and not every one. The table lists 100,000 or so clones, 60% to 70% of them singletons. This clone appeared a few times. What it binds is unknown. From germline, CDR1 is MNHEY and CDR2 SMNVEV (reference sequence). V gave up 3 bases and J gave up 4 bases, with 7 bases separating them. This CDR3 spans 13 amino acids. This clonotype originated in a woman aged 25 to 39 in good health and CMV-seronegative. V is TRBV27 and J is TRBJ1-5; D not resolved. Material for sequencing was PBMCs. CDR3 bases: TGTGCCAGCAGTTTTGAGTTTAATCAGCCCCAGCATTTT. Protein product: CASSFEFNQPQHF.